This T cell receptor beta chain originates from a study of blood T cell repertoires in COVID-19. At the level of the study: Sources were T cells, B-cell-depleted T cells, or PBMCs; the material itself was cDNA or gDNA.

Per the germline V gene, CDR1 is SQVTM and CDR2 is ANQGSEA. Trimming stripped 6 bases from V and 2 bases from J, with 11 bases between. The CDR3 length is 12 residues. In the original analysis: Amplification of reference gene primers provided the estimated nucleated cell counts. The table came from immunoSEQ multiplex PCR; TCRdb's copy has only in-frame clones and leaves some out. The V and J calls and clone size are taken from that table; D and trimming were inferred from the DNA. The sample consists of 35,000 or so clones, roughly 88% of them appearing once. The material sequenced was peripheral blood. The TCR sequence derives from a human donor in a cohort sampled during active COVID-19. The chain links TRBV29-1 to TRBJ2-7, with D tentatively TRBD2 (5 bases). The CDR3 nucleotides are TGCAGCGTACGCAGCGGTACCTACGAGCAGTACTTC. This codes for CSVRSGTYEQYF.